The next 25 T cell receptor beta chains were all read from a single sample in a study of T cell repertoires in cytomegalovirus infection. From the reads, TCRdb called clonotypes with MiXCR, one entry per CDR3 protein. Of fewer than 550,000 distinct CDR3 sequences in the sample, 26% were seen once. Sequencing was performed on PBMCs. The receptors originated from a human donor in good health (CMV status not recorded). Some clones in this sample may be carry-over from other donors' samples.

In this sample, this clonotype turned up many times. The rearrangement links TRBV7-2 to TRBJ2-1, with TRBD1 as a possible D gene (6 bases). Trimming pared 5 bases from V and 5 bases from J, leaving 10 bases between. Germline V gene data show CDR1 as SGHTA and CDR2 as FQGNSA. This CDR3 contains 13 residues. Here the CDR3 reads CASSAQGNNEQFF. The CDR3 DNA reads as TGTGCCAGCAGCGCCCAGGGGAACAATGAGCAGTTCTTC.

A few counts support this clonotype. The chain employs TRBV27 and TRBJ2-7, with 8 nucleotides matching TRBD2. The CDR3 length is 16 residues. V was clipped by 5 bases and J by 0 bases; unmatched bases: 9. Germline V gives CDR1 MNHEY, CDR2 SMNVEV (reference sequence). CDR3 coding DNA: TGTGCCAGCAGTCCGTACCTAGCGGGCGCCTCCTACGAGCAGTACTTC. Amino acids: CASSPYLAGASYEQYF.

As DNA, the CDR3 is TGTGCCAGCAGTTTTTTCCCGGGGGGCGGGAGCACAGATACGCAGTATTTT. Protein product: CASSFFPGGGSTDTQYF. The chain links TRBV12-3 or TRBV12-4 to TRBJ2-3; D perhaps matches TRBD2 (7 bases). The V end was cut by 3 bases, the J end by 0 bases, with 16 bases between. The CDR3 runs to 17 residues.

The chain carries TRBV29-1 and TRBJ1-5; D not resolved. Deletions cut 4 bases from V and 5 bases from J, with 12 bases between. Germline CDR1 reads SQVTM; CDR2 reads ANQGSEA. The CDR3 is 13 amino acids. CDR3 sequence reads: CSVGAGPDQPQHF. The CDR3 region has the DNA TGCAGCGTTGGAGCCGGGCCGGATCAGCCCCAGCATTTT. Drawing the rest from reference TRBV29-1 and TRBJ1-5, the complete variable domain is SAVISQKPSRDICQRGTSLTIQCQVDSQVTMMFWYRQQPGQSLTLIATANQGSEATYESGFVIDKFPISRPNLTFSTLTVSNMSPEDSSIYLCSVGAGPDQPQHFGDGTRLSIL.

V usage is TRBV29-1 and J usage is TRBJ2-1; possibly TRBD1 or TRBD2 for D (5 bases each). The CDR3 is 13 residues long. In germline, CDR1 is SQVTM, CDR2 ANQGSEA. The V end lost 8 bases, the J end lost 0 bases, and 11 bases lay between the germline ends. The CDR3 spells CSWGKSSYNEQFF. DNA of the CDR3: TGCAGCTGGGGGAAGAGCTCCTACAATGAGCAGTTCTTC.

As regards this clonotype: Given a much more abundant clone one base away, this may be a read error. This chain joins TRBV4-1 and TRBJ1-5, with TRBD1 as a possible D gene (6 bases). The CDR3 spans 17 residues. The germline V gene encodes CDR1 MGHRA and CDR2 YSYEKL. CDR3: CASSQITGFESNQHQHF. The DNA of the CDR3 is TGCGCCAGCAGCCAAATCACAGGGTTCGAAAGCAATCAGCACCAGCATTTT.

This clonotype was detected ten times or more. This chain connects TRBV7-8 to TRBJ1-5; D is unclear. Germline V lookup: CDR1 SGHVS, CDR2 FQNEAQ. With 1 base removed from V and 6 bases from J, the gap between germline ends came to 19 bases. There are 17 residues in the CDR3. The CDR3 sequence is CASSLDLIDTAFQPQHF. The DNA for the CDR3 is TGTGCCAGCAGCTTAGATTTGATTGACACGGCGTTTCAGCCCCAGCATTTT.

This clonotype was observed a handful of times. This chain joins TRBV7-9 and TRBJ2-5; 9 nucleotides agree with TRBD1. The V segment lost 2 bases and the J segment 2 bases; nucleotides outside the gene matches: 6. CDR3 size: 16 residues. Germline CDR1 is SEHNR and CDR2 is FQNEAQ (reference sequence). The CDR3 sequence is CASSLSDRGWQETQYF. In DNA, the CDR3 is TGTGCCAGCAGCTTATCAGACAGGGGGTGGCAAGAGACCCAGTACTTC.

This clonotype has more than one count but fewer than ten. The CDR3 nucleotides read TGTGCCAGTAGGGGGGGACCCCGAAATGGCTACACCTTC. This gives the protein CASRGGPRNGYTF. The V call is TRBV19, the J call TRBJ1-2, with a possible D match to TRBD1 (5 bases). With 6 bases removed from V and 6 bases from J, the gap between germline ends came to 14 bases. The CDR3 loop spans 13 amino acids. Germline values: CDR1 LNHDA, CDR2 SQIVND (reference sequence).

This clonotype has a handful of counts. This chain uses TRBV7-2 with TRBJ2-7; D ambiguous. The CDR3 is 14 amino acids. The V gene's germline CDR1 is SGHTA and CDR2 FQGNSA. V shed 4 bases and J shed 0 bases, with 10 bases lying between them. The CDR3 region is CASSSPPSSYEQYF. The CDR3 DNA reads TGTGCCAGCAGCTCGCCGCCGAGCTCCTACGAGCAGTACTTC. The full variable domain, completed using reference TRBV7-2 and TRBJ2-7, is GAGVSQSPSNKVTEKGKDVELRCDPISGHTALYWYRQSLGQGLEFLIYFQGNSAPDKSGLPSDRFSAERTGGSVSTLTIQRTQQEDSAVYLCASSSPPSSYEQYFGPGTRLTVT.

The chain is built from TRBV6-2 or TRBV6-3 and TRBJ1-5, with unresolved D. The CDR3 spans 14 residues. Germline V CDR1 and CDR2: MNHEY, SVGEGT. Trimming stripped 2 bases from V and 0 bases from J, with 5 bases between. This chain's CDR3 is CASSYVNSNQPQHF. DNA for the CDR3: TGTGCCAGCAGTTACGTTAATAGCAATCAGCCCCAGCATTTT.

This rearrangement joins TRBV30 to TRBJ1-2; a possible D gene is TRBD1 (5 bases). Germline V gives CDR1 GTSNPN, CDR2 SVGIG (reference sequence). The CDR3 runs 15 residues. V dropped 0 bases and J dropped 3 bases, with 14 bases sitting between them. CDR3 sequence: CAWSVPPQGDYGYTF. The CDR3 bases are TGTGCCTGGAGTGTACCCCCGCAGGGTGACTATGGCTACACCTTC.

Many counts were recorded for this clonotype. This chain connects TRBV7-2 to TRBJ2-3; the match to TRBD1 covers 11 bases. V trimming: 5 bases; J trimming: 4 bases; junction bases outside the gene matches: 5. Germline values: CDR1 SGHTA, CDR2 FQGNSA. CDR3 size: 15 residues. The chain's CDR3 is CASSIRDRGADTQYF. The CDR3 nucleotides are TGTGCCAGCAGCATCCGGGACAGGGGGGCAGATACGCAGTATTTT.

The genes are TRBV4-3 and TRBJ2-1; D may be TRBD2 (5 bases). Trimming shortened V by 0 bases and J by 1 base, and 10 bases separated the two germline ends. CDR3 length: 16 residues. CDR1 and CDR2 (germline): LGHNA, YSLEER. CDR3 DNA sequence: TGCGCCAGCAGCCAAGATCAGCGGACTTCCTACAATGAGCAGTTCTTC. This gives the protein CASSQDQRTSYNEQFF.

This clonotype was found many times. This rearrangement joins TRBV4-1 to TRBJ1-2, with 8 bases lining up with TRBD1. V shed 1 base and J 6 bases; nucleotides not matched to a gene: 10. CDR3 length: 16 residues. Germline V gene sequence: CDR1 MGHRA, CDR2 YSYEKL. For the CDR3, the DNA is TGCGCCAGCAGCCAAGTGGCGGGACAGGCCGTCAATGGCTACACCTTC. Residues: CASSQVAGQAVNGYTF.

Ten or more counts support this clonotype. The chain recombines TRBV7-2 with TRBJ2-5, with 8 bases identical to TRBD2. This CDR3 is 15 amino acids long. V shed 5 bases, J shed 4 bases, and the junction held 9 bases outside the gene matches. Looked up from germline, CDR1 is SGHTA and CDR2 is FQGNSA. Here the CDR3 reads CASSLAGGAGETQYF. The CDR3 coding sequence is TGTGCCAGCAGCCTCGCGGGAGGAGCGGGAGAGACCCAGTACTTC.

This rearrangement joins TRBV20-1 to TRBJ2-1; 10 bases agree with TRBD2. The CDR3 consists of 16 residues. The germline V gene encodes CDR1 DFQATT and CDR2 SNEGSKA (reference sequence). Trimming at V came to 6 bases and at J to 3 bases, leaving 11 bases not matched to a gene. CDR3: CSARNLAGASYNEQFF. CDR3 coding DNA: TGCAGTGCGAGAAACCTAGCGGGAGCCAGCTACAATGAGCAGTTCTTC.

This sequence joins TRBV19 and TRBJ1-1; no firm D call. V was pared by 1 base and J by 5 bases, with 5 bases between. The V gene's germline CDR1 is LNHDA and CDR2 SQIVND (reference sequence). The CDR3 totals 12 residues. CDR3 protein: CASSIGFTEAFF. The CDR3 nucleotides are TGTGCCAGTAGTATAGGTTTTACTGAAGCTTTCTTT.

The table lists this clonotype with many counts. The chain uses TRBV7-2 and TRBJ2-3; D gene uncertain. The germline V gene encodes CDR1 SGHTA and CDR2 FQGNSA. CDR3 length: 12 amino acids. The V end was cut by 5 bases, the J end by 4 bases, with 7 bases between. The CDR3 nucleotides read TGTGCCAGCAGCCCGAATGCAGATACGCAGTATTTT. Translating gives CASSPNADTQYF.

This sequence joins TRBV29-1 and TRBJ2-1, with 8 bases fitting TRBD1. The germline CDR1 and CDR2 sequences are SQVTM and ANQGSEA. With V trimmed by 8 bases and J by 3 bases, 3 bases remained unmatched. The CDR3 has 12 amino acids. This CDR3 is CSTQGGYNEQFF. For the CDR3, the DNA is TGCAGCACACAGGGGGGCTACAATGAGCAGTTCTTC.

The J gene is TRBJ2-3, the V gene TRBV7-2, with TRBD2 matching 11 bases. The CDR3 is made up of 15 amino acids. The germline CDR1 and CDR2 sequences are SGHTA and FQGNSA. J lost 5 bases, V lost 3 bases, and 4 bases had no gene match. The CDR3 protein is CASSFSSGRKDTQYF. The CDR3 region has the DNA TGTGCCAGCAGCTTTTCTAGCGGGAGGAAAGATACGCAGTATTTT. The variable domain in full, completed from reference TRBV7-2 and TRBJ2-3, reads GAGVSQSPSNKVTEKGKDVELRCDPISGHTALYWYRQSLGQGLEFLIYFQGNSAPDKSGLPSDRFSAERTGGSVSTLTIQRTQQEDSAVYLCASSFSSGRKDTQYFGPGTRLTVL.

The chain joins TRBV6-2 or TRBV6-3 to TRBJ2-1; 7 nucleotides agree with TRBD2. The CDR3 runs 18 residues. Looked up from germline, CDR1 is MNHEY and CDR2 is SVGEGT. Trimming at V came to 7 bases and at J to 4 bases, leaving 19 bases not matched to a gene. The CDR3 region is CASTSRGVGFGLYNEQFF. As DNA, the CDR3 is TGTGCCAGCACCTCACGGGGGGTCGGGTTCGGTCTATACAATGAGCAGTTCTTC.

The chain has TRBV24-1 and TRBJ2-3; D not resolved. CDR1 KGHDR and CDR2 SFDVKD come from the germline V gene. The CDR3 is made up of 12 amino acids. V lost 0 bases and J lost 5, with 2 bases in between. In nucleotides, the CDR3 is TGTGCCACCAGTGATTTGGGAGATACGCAGTATTTT. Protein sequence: CATSDLGDTQYF.

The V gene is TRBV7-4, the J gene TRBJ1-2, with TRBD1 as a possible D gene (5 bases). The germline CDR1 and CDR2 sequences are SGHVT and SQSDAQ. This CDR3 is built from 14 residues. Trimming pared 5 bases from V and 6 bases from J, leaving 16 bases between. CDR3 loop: CASSATWGRHGYTF. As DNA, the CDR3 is TGTGCCAGCAGCGCCACTTGGGGGAGGCATGGCTACACCTTC.

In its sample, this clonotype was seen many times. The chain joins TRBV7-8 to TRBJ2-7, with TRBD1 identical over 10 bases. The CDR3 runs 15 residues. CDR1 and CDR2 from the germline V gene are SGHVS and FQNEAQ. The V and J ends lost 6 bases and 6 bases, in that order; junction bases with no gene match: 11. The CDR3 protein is CASSRPGTGVAEQYF. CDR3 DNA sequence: TGTGCCAGCAGTCGACCCGGGACAGGGGTCGCCGAGCAGTACTTC.